This is a list of T cell receptor beta chains from one sample in a study of T-cell reconstitution after alpha-beta-depleted transplantation in children. One entry per CDR3 protein, called by TCRdb with MiXCR from the PCR reads. The table records about 610,000 distinct CDR3 sequences, roughly a tenth of them present only once. The source was PBMCs from the stem cell graft donor, collected from the stem cell graft. The receptors shown here come from a human donor who donated a stem cell graft to a child with acute myeloid leukemia. Both conserved end residues are part of each CDR3. A D gene is named only where the DNA matches it firmly. The size field is filled for only some rows; it gives once, few, many or a size class.

cdr3_nt cdr3_aa j_call clone_size d_call v_call
TGCAGTGCTAGAAACTGGAACACCGGGGAGCTGTTTTTT CSARNWNTGELFF TRBJ2-2 - - TRBV20-1
TGTGCCAGCAGCCACGTGCGGGGAACCTCCTACGAGCAGTACTTC CASSHVRGTSYEQYF TRBJ2-7 many - TRBV7-9
TGTGCCAGCAGTGCCGGGACTAGCGGGAGGACCCCTAACGAGCAGTACTTC CASSAGTSGRTPNEQYF TRBJ2-7 many TRBD2 TRBV25-1
TGCGCCAGCAGCTTGGATCTGGCGGGAGGGCTCATGAATGAGCAGTTCTTC CASSLDLAGGLMNEQFF TRBJ2-1 - TRBD2 TRBV5-1
TGCAGCCATCTAGCGTTGAGCTCCTACGAGCAGTACTTC CSHLALSSYEQYF TRBJ2-7 many - TRBV20-1
TGCGCCAGCAGCTTCGTTGGGCAGTATAGCTACAATGAGCAGTTCTTC CASSFVGQYSYNEQFF TRBJ2-1 - - TRBV5-1
TGTGCCAGCAGCCACTCCAGGGAGGTCGGGGAGCTGTTTTTT CASSHSREVGELFF TRBJ2-2 - - TRBV6-5
TGTGCCACCAGCAGAGAGGGGCTCGGCCCCGGTGAGCAGTACTTC CATSREGLGPGEQYF TRBJ2-7 few - TRBV15
TGTGCCAGCAGCCATCCCCGGGTCATCGTCAGCGGTAACACAGATACGCAGTATTTT CASSHPRVIVSGNTDTQYF TRBJ2-3 many - TRBV4-2
TGTGCCAGCAGTTGGGGACTAGCGAACACCGGGGAGCTGTTTTTT CASSWGLANTGELFF TRBJ2-2 few TRBD2 TRBV12-3/TRBV12-4
TGCGCCAGCAGCGCAACCCTAGCGGCACATCCCTACGAGCAGTACTTC CASSATLAAHPYEQYF TRBJ2-7 few TRBD2 TRBV5-1
TGTGCCACCAGTGATCTATACCCCTACGTCAGGGGGCCTCACACTAATGAAAAACTGTTTTTT CATSDLYPYVRGPHTNEKLFF TRBJ1-4 few TRBD1 TRBV24-1
TGTGCCTGGAGGGTGAAGCCTGAGCAGTTCTTC CAWRVKPEQFF TRBJ2-1 - - TRBV30
TGTGCCAGCAGCCCCCAGGGACAGGGGGCCCAAACGGCTTTCTTT CASSPQGQGAQTAFF TRBJ1-1 many TRBD1 TRBV7-6
TGTGCCAGCAGTGAAGCATGGTGGGACAGGGAGGACGAGCAGTACTTC CASSEAWWDREDEQYF TRBJ2-7 many TRBD1 TRBV6-1
TGTGCCAGCAGCGGCGTAGGTGGCCATGAGCAGTTCTTC CASSGVGGHEQFF TRBJ2-1 few - TRBV6-1
TGCAGCGTTGAAGGGGACAGCGGCAGCACAGATACGCAGTATTTT CSVEGDSGSTDTQYF TRBJ2-3 few TRBD1 TRBV29-1
TGCGCCAGCAGCGTTCAGCGGGAGATATGGTACTTC CASSVQREIWYF TRBJ2-7 many TRBD2 TRBV5-1
TGTGCCAGCAGCTTGTTATTGAATGGGGAAGCTTTCTTT CASSLLLNGEAFF TRBJ1-1 - - TRBV7-3
TGTGCCAGCAGCTTGTACGGGACTCAGCCCCAGCATTTT CASSLYGTQPQHF TRBJ1-5 many - TRBV5-5
TGTGCCAGCAGTTCGACTGGTATGTTCACAGATACGCAGTATTTT CASSSTGMFTDTQYF TRBJ2-3 many - TRBV27
TGCAGCGTTCAGGTGACAGGGACAGATACGCAGTATTTT CSVQVTGTDTQYF TRBJ2-3 many TRBD1 TRBV29-1
TGTGCCAGCAGTTTAACCTGGGATAGTCGTCGCTACACCTTC CASSLTWDSRRYTF TRBJ1-2 - - TRBV27
TGCAGTGCTAGAGATCTGCGGAACTTACTGGACGAGCAGTACTTC CSARDLRNLLDEQYF TRBJ2-7 - - TRBV20-1
TGTGCCAGCAGCCGGCGTGCCACCCCCTACAATGAGCAGTTCTTC CASSRRATPYNEQFF TRBJ2-1 - - TRBV12-3/TRBV12-4
TGTGCCAGCAGCGTAGGGCGAGCCACCTACGAGCAGTACTTC CASSVGRATYEQYF TRBJ2-7 many - TRBV9
TGCGCCAGCAGCCGGGACCGCGCTTCAGGGGCCAACGTCCTGACTTTC CASSRDRASGANVLTF TRBJ2-6 many - TRBV5-1
TGTGCCAGCAGCTTTACAGGGAGTCGGGAGACCCAGTACTTC CASSFTGSRETQYF TRBJ2-5 few - TRBV7-9
TGTGCCAGCAGTTCGGTCAAGGGGGCATCCTATGGCTACACCTTC CASSSVKGASYGYTF TRBJ1-2 few TRBD1 TRBV6-2/TRBV6-3
TGTGCCACCAGCAGAGGTACAGGGGTAGAGACCCAGTACTTC CATSRGTGVETQYF TRBJ2-5 - TRBD1 TRBV15
TGTGCCAGCACCGGGTTTCGGGAGGGGGCGAATGAGCAGTTCTTC CASTGFREGANEQFF TRBJ2-1 few - TRBV6-2/TRBV6-3
TGTGCCAGCAGTTCCCTAGCGGGAGGGCCCGAGCAGTACTTC CASSSLAGGPEQYF TRBJ2-7 few TRBD2 TRBV6-5
TGCAGTGCTAGAGCCCCTAGCGGGAGTGGGGAGACCCAGTACTTC CSARAPSGSGETQYF TRBJ2-5 - TRBD2 TRBV20-1
TGCGCCAGCCTAGTAGGTCCAGGCCAGAACTATGGCTACACCTTC CASLVGPGQNYGYTF TRBJ1-2 - - TRBV5-1
TGTGCCTGGAGTGCTACTAGCGGGCGACCCTACGAGCAGTACTTC CAWSATSGRPYEQYF TRBJ2-7 - TRBD2 TRBV30
TGTGCCAGCAGTTACCCCGGGACTATGTCCACCGGGGAGCTGTTTTTT CASSYPGTMSTGELFF TRBJ2-2 few TRBD2 TRBV6-5
TGTGCCAGCAGTTTACTCAGCGGATCGTTCCAAGAGACCCAGTACTTC CASSLLSGSFQETQYF TRBJ2-5 many - TRBV28
TGTGCCACCAGCAGGACGGATAGGGGCAATGAGCAGTTCTTC CATSRTDRGNEQFF TRBJ2-1 - - TRBV15
TGTGCCAGCAGCCGAGGACTAGCGGGAATTAACAATGAGCAGTTCTTC CASSRGLAGINNEQFF TRBJ2-1 few TRBD2 TRBV5-4
TGCAGTGCGGGAGACAGGGGACGGGAAAAACTGTTTTTT CSAGDRGREKLFF TRBJ1-4 many TRBD1 TRBV20-1
TGTGCCTGGAGTGGGACAGGGGGCAAGTACGAGCAGTACTTC CAWSGTGGKYEQYF TRBJ2-7 - TRBD1 TRBV30
TGTGCCAGCAGCTTAGTACCCCGGGCGGGGAATGAGCAGTTCTTC CASSLVPRAGNEQFF TRBJ2-1 - - TRBV11-2
TGCAGTGCTAGAGGGCCAAGGGGAGTACCCAAAAACATTCAGTACTTC CSARGPRGVPKNIQYF TRBJ2-4 many - TRBV20-1
TGTGCCAGCTCAACTAGCTCCCGGAGGGATACGCAGTATTTT CASSTSSRRDTQYF TRBJ2-3 many - TRBV6-2/TRBV6-3
TGTGCCAGCAGTTACTCGACAGCGGGAGGGAGGAATGAGCAGTTCTTC CASSYSTAGGRNEQFF TRBJ2-1 few TRBD2 TRBV6-2/TRBV6-3
TGTGCCAGCACCCCTCGAAGGGAGGATTCACCCCTCCACTTT CASTPRREDSPLHF TRBJ1-6 many - TRBV21-1
TGTGCCAGCAGCTTAACAAGGACTAGCGTATACGAGCAGTACTTC CASSLTRTSVYEQYF TRBJ2-7 - TRBD2 TRBV7-3